This T cell receptor (beta chain) originates from a study of technical replicates of blood from a handful of donors. This clone showed up just once. The table came from immunoSEQ multiplex PCR; TCRdb's copy has only in-frame clones and leaves some out. The sample lists tens of thousands of clones; under 98% were seen once. CDR1 and CDR2 (germline): KGHSH, LQKENI. The V segment lost 1 base and the J segment 0 bases; nucleotides outside the gene matches: 5. The CDR3 totals 16 residues. The specimen was T cells isolated from PBMCs. The V and J genes are TRBV18 and TRBJ1-1; TRBD1 matches at 7 bases. This sequence was found in a human donor in good health. Here the CDR3 reads CASSPQLQGMNTEAFF. The CDR3 bases are TGTGCCAGCTCACCACAACTACAGGGGATGAACACTGAAGCTTTCTTT.